The 23 T cell receptor beta chains below come from one sample, sequenced in a study of control samples from healthy donors and cancer patients. Method: immunoSEQ multiplex PCR; TCRdb's copy keeps in-frame clones and lacks some. The data hold about 120,000 clones, with roughly 92% observed a single time. Input material: blood. These receptors all come from a man younger than 35 in good health.

This clone was picked up a small number of times. The chain links TRBV4-1 to TRBJ1-1; 8 positions match TRBD1. The J segment lost 1 base and the V segment lost 4 bases, leaving 5 bases of the junction unmatched. In germline, CDR1 is MGHRA, CDR2 YSYEKL. This CDR3 is built from 15 residues. Written as DNA, the CDR3 is TGCGCCAGCAGCCCCACCCAGGGGGCGAACACTGAAGCTTTCTTT. Encoded protein: CASSPTQGANTEAFF.

The rearrangement joins TRBV7-9 to TRBJ2-3, with TRBD2 matching over 12 bases. The CDR3 runs to 15 residues. The trim removed 5 bases at V and 4 bases at J, leaving 4 bases unmatched. The V gene's germline CDR1 is SEHNR and CDR2 FQNEAQ (reference sequence). CDR3 sequence: CASSRLAGAADTQYF. CDR3 sequence (DNA): TGTGCCAGCAGCCGACTAGCGGGGGCGGCAGATACGCAGTATTTT.

This rearrangement joins TRBV24-1 to TRBJ2-1; D is perhaps TRBD1 (5 bases). With 3 bases removed from V and 0 bases from J, the gap between germline ends came to 8 bases. From germline, CDR1 is KGHDR and CDR2 SFDVKD. This CDR3 contains 15 residues. The chain's CDR3 is CATSDLDSSYNEQFF. Written as DNA, the CDR3 is TGTGCCACCAGTGATCTCGACAGCTCCTACAATGAGCAGTTCTTC.

The genes are TRBV5-1 and TRBJ2-5; D is ambiguous. In germline, CDR1 is SGHRS, CDR2 YFSETQ. Trimming took off 5 bases at V and 5 bases at J, with 13 bases between the two ends. This CDR3 is 13 amino acids long. The CDR3 loop is CASSSSPEETQYF. Written as DNA, the CDR3 is TGCGCCAGCAGTTCGTCCCCCGAGGAGACCCAGTACTTC. Drawing the rest from reference TRBV5-1 and TRBJ2-5, the complete variable domain is KAGVTQTPRYLIKTRGQQVTLSCSPISGHRSVSWYQQTPGQGLQFLFEYFSETQRNKGNFPGRFSGRQFSNSRSEMNVSTLELGDSALYLCASSSSPEETQYFGPGTRLLVL.

CDR3 in DNA: TGTGCCAGCAGTTACTCCGGGTTTCAGGACTACAATGAGCAGTTCTTC. Amino acid sequence: CASSYSGFQDYNEQFF. V usage is TRBV6-5 and J usage is TRBJ2-1; D uncertain. Germline-derived CDR1 and CDR2 are MNHEY and SVGAGI. Trimming removed 0 bases from V and 3 bases from J, with 12 bases in between. The CDR3 sequence is 16 residues long.

The chain is built from TRBV30 and TRBJ2-3, with 12 positions matching TRBD2. The trim removed 4 bases at V and 5 bases at J, leaving 7 bases unmatched. The CDR3 consists of 15 residues. Germline CDR1 GTSNPN, CDR2 SVGIG (reference sequence). The CDR3 DNA reads as TGTGCCTGGATTGCTAGCGGGGGGGCAAGAGATACGCAGTATTTT. This translates into CAWIASGGARDTQYF.

This chain uses TRBV4-1 with TRBJ1-2, with TRBD1 matching over 8 bases. The CDR3 is 15 amino acids. In germline, CDR1 is MGHRA, CDR2 YSYEKL. V lost 2 bases and J lost 8; bases outside the gene matches: 10. CDR3 sequence: CASSQFSRDRSGYTF. The CDR3, as DNA: TGCGCCAGCAGCCAATTCTCCCGGGACAGGTCAGGCTACACCTTC.

This sequence joins TRBV5-6 and TRBJ1-1; 11 bases line up with TRBD1. The CDR3 has 16 residues. The ends lost 0 bases at V and 4 bases at J; junction bases unmatched: 5. The germline CDR1 and CDR2 sequences are SGHDT and YYEEEE. CDR3 nucleotide sequence: TGTGCCAGCAGCTTGGAGGACAGGGGGCTTAGCACTGAAGCTTTCTTT. Residues: CASSLEDRGLSTEAFF.

This sequence joins TRBV7-9 and TRBJ2-1; 14 bases match TRBD2. This CDR3 comprises 18 residues. V shed 5 bases, J shed 7 bases, and the junction held 13 bases outside the gene matches. Germline assignment: CDR1 SEHNR and CDR2 FQNEAQ (reference sequence). The CDR3 reads CASSPGLAGATIGNEQFF. The CDR3 coding sequence is TGTGCCAGCAGCCCGGGACTAGCGGGAGCTACTATAGGTAATGAGCAGTTCTTC.

The genes are TRBV4-1 and TRBJ2-5, with D perhaps matching TRBD2 (7 bases). Germline V CDR1 and CDR2: MGHRA, YSYEKL. V lost 1 base to trimming and J lost 5 bases, with 17 bases between them. The CDR3 totals 16 residues. CDR3: CASSQVGGGLRETQYF. CDR3 sequence (DNA): TGCGCCAGCAGCCAAGTCGGCGGGGGCTTACGGGAGACCCAGTACTTC.

This chain joins TRBV4-2 and TRBJ1-3; D ambiguous. Trimming removed 4 bases from V and 4 bases from J, with 17 bases in between. This CDR3 has 16 residues. Germline CDR1 and CDR2: LGHNA and YNFKEQ. The CDR3 nucleotides read TGTGCCAGCAGCCCCAGATGGGAAGTCGCCGGAAACACCATATATTTT. Protein: CASSPRWEVAGNTIYF.

The chain couples TRBV9 to TRBJ2-7; 11 bases are a match to TRBD2. Germline values: CDR1 SGDLS, CDR2 YYNGEE. The J segment lost 0 bases and the V segment lost 4 bases, leaving 3 bases of the junction unmatched. The CDR3 spans 15 residues. Here the CDR3 reads CASSPSGGLSYEQYF. CDR3 sequence (DNA): TGTGCCAGCAGCCCTAGCGGGGGGCTCTCCTACGAGCAGTACTTC.

CDR3 amino acids: CASSRRGDGGQGFYNEQFF. CDR3 nucleotides: TGTGCCAGCAGCCGACGCGGGGATGGGGGCCAAGGGTTTTACAATGAGCAGTTCTTC. The V and J genes are TRBV7-3 and TRBJ2-1; either TRBD1 or TRBD2 may supply D (6 bases each). V was cut by 5 bases and J by 4 bases, with 27 bases left in between. Germline CDR1 and CDR2: SGHTA and FQGTGA. The length of the CDR3 is 19 residues. Complete variable domain (other parts from reference TRBV7-3 and TRBJ2-1): GAGVSQTPSNKVTEKGKYVELRCDPISGHTALYWYRQSLGQGPEFLIYFQGTGAADDSGLPNDRFFAVRPEGSVSTLKIQRTERGDSAVYLCASSRRGDGGQGFYNEQFFGPGTRLTVL.

The chain joins TRBV2 to TRBJ2-7, with no clear D. Trimming pared 8 bases from V and 0 bases from J, leaving 8 bases between. This CDR3 has 12 residues. Germline loops: CDR1 SNHLY, CDR2 FYNNEI. CDR3: CASGSVSYEQYF. The CDR3 DNA follows: TGTGCCAGCGGTTCCGTCTCCTACGAGCAGTACTTC.

This chain links TRBV7-6 with TRBJ1-6; D gene ambiguous. Per the germline V gene, CDR1 is SGHVS and CDR2 is FNYEAQ. The V and J ends lost 1 base and 7 bases respectively, with 11 bases between them. This CDR3 is built from 15 residues. In nucleotides, the CDR3 is TGTGCCAGCAGCTTAGTGGGCAGTTCAAATTCACCCCTCCACTTT. Translated: CASSLVGSSNSPLHF.

This clone was seen once. The chain employs TRBV7-9 and TRBJ2-7; 7 bases map to TRBD2. Trimming took 3 bases from V and 1 from J; bases not matched to a gene: 3. Germline V lookup: CDR1 SEHNR, CDR2 FQNEAQ (reference sequence). The CDR3 has 14 amino acids. CDR3 residues: CASSFGLGSYEQYF. CDR3 DNA sequence: TGTGCCAGCAGCTTCGGACTAGGTTCCTACGAGCAGTACTTC.

This clone was seen once. The V and J genes are TRBV5-1 and TRBJ2-3; 10 positions match TRBD1. The CDR3 extends over 16 amino acids. CDR1 SGHRS and CDR2 YFSETQ come from the germline V gene. Trimming at V came to 2 bases and at J to 5 bases, leaving 8 bases not matched to a gene. CDR3 loop: CASSLTGTGEVDTQYF. The CDR3 nucleotides are TGCGCCAGCAGCTTAACCGGGACAGGGGAAGTAGATACGCAGTATTTT.

V usage is TRBV6-1 and J usage is TRBJ1-5; D gene uncertain. V was trimmed by 2 bases and J by 5 bases, leaving 13 bases between them. The CDR3 loop spans 15 amino acids. Germline V gives CDR1 MNHNS, CDR2 SASEGT. As DNA, the CDR3 is TGTGCCAGCAGTGAATCGGGAGGTGGCGATCAGCCCCAGCATTTT. As protein: CASSESGGGDQPQHF.

The chain couples TRBV25-1 to TRBJ2-2; TRBD1 agrees at 12 bases. The CDR3 extends over 15 amino acids. Germline-derived CDR1 and CDR2 are MGHDK and SYGVNS. V shed 6 bases, J shed 6 bases, and the junction held 5 bases outside the gene matches. DNA for the CDR3: TGTGCCAGCAGGGTGGGACAGGGGGCGGCCGGGGAGCTGTTTTTT. Translating it yields CASRVGQGAAGELFF. The full variable domain, its missing parts supplied by reference TRBV25-1 and TRBJ2-2, is EADIYQTPRYLVIGTGKKITLECSQTMGHDKMYWYQQDPGMELHLIHYSYGVNSTEKGDLSSESTVSRIRTEHFPLTLESARPSHTSQYLCASRVGQGAAGELFFGEGSRLTVL.

J is TRBJ1-1 and V is TRBV5-1; D remains ambiguous. V dropped 5 bases and J dropped 2 bases, with 7 bases sitting between them. CDR1 and CDR2 (germline): SGHRS, YFSETQ. The CDR3 spans 12 residues. CDR3 in amino acids: CASSGSNTEAFF. As DNA, the CDR3 is TGCGCCAGCAGTGGGTCAAACACTGAAGCTTTCTTT.

The CDR3 DNA sequence: TGTGCCAGCAGCTTAGTTCCCACTGCAACTAATGAAAAACTGTTTTTT. Its translation: CASSLVPTATNEKLFF. This chain connects TRBV7-6 to TRBJ1-4; D unclear. In germline, CDR1 is SGHVS, CDR2 FNYEAQ. The CDR3 has 16 residues. Trimming stripped 1 base from V and 0 bases from J, with 9 bases between.

V and J are TRBV27 and TRBJ2-1; D remains ambiguous. Per the germline V gene, CDR1 is MNHEY and CDR2 is SMNVEV (reference sequence). The CDR3 runs to 13 residues. The V end lost 3 bases, the J end lost 5 bases, and 8 bases lay between the germline ends. The CDR3 loop is CASSFTKDNEQFF. The CDR3 DNA sequence: TGTGCCAGCAGTTTTACAAAAGACAATGAGCAGTTCTTC.

The V and J genes are TRBV5-1 and TRBJ1-1; 8 positions match TRBD1. The CDR3 totals 14 residues. The V segment lost 4 bases and the J segment 7 bases; nucleotides outside the gene matches: 9. Germline CDR1 reads SGHRS; CDR2 reads YFSETQ. CDR3 region: CASSLDRATLEAFF. CDR3 bases: TGCGCCAGCAGCCTGGACAGGGCAACTCTTGAAGCTTTCTTT.